This paragraph covers one T cell receptor (beta chain) sequence. The antigen remains undetermined. This record belongs to a study of beta chain features in type 1 diabetes. Study-level findings and limits: Moderate but significant shortening of TCRB CDR3s was recorded in all four CD4+ subsets from Type 1 diabetes patients. Shorter templates may be favored by PCR, equally so in patients and controls.

The V gene lost 6 bases and the J gene lost 0 bases, with 12 bases spanning the gap. CDR1 is MGHDK, CDR2 SYGVNS, per germline. The CDR3 consists of 14 residues. As every portion of the isolated RNA was reverse transcribed, the sequencing read expressed TCRB transcripts. Sequenced by immunoSEQ multiplex PCR; TCRdb stores in-frame clones only, minus some. The sample holds roughly 240,000 clones, 24% seen once. The TCR was taken from a woman aged 25-40 years with type 1 diabetes. This chain joins TRBV25-1 and TRBJ2-7; perhaps TRBD2 as D (6 bases). Sequencing input: naive CD4+ T cells from blood. In nucleotides, the CDR3 is TGTGCCAGCAGCCTTACTAGCCGCTCCTACGAGCAGTACTTC. Translated: CASSLTSRSYEQYF.